A single sample gave rise to the 18 T cell receptor beta chains below, sequenced in a study of Graves' ophthalmopathy and Graves' hyperthyroidism. RNA transcripts yielded amplified TCR beta CDR3 regions. First-round RT-PCR with HTBI primers preceded a second-round multiplex PCR. Via MiXCR, TCRdb re-called the multiplex PCR reads, giving one row per CDR3 protein. This sample has 620,000 or so distinct CDR3 sequences, with around a fifth found just once. Sequenced material: peripheral blood. The receptors originated from a woman aged 18-29 years with stable Graves' hyperthyroidism. Some clones in this sample may be carry-over from other donors' samples.

This clonotype was seen many times. V and J are TRBV7-6 and TRBJ2-2, with TRBD1 as a possible D gene (6 bases). Trimming took off 5 bases at V and 2 bases at J, with 18 bases between the two ends. The CDR3 loop spans 17 amino acids. The germline gives CDR1 SGHVS, CDR2 FNYEAQ. CDR3 region: CASSQDSIATNTGELFF. The CDR3 DNA reads as TGTGCCAGCAGCCAGGACAGTATCGCGACAAACACCGGGGAGCTGTTTTTT.

The genes are TRBV10-3 and TRBJ2-7, with TRBD1 matching over 8 bases. V lost 3 bases to trimming and J lost 3 bases; unmatched junction nucleotides: 7. The CDR3 contains 15 residues. CDR1 is ENHRY, CDR2 SYGVKD, per germline. CDR3 nucleotide sequence: TGTGCCATCAGTGATTTGGACAGGGCATTCTACGAGCAGTACTTC. This codes for CAISDLDRAFYEQYF.

This clonotype was picked up many times. The chain has TRBV11-2 and TRBJ1-2; perhaps TRBD1 as D (5 bases). V was clipped by 1 base and J by 6 bases, with 9 bases between them. Per germline, CDR1 SGHAT and CDR2 FQNNGV. The CDR3 has 13 amino acids. The DNA of the CDR3 is TGTGCCAGCAGCTTAGCAGCAGGGAATGGCTACACCTTC. Protein: CASSLAAGNGYTF.

This chain joins TRBV6-2 or TRBV6-3 and TRBJ2-5; the D is unclear. The CDR3 sequence is 13 residues long. Germline values: CDR1 MNHEY, CDR2 SVGEGT. V dropped 5 bases and J dropped 5 bases, with 12 bases sitting between them. The CDR3 region has the DNA TGTGCCAGCAGTAAGGTACCCAAGGAGACCCAGTACTTC. Translating it yields CASSKVPKETQYF.

This clonotype appeared many times. The chain combines TRBV12-3 or TRBV12-4 with TRBJ2-7; D may correspond to TRBD1 or TRBD2 (5 bases each). The CDR3 has 13 residues. V dropped 6 bases and J dropped 4 bases, with 13 bases sitting between them. CDR3 coding DNA: TGTGCCAGCAGAAATAGGGACGGGTACGAGCAGTACTTC. Its protein is CASRNRDGYEQYF.

The sample holds many counts of this clonotype. V and J are TRBV9 and TRBJ1-1, with D unclear. CDR1 SGDLS and CDR2 YYNGEE come from the germline V gene. This CDR3 has 13 residues. Deletions cut 6 bases from V and 1 base from J, with 10 bases between. The CDR3 sequence: CASKGGANTEAFF. Here the CDR3 DNA reads TGTGCCAGCAAAGGTGGCGCGAACACTGAAGCTTTCTTT.

This clonotype appeared many times. This chain links TRBV6-5 with TRBJ2-2; no clear D. V was pared by 2 bases and J by 0 bases, with 7 bases between. The germline gives CDR1 MNHEY, CDR2 SVGAGI. The CDR3 consists of 15 residues. CDR3 nucleotide sequence: TGTGCCAGCAGTTACCGGGCGGCGAACACCGGGGAGCTGTTTTTT. As protein: CASSYRAANTGELFF.

This clonotype appeared a few times. This chain connects TRBV3-1 to TRBJ2-2; a possible D gene is TRBD2 (7 bases). Trimming shortened V by 7 bases and J by 1 base, and 16 bases separated the two germline ends. This CDR3 spans 16 amino acids. Germline values: CDR1 LGHDT, CDR2 YNNKEL (reference sequence). The CDR3, as DNA: TGTGCCAGCACCAGGGGACTAAACATGAACACCGGGGAGCTGTTTTTT. Protein product: CASTRGLNMNTGELFF.

This clonotype was observed many times. V is TRBV20-1 and J is TRBJ2-7; D is unclear. V lost 3 bases and J lost 2, with 14 bases in between. The CDR3 consists of 14 residues. Germline CDR1 DFQATT, CDR2 SNEGSKA (reference sequence). The CDR3: CSASVGNTAYEQYF. For the CDR3, the DNA is TGCAGTGCTAGCGTTGGAAACACCGCCTACGAGCAGTACTTC.

Many counts were recorded for this clonotype. The V call is TRBV12-3 or TRBV12-4, the J call TRBJ2-7, with D perhaps TRBD1 (6 bases). V was clipped by 10 bases and J by 6 bases, with 19 bases between them. The CDR3 runs 13 residues. The CDR3 DNA is TGTGCCACCACTAGGCAGGGGTACGGCGAGCAGTACTTC. Its translation: CATTRQGYGEQYF.

This clonotype has ten or more counts. This chain links TRBV6-5 with TRBJ1-1, with 8 positions matching TRBD1. The length of the CDR3 is 13 residues. V was clipped by 6 bases and J by 4 bases; unmatched bases: 4. Per germline, CDR1 MNHEY and CDR2 SVGAGI. Here the CDR3 reads CASRLQGGTEAFF. CDR3 DNA: TGTGCCAGCAGACTACAGGGGGGCACTGAAGCTTTCTTT.

This clonotype was counted many times. V is TRBV11-1 and J is TRBJ2-5, with 9 bases matching TRBD1. V was clipped by 5 bases and J by 7 bases; unmatched bases: 5. This CDR3 is built from 13 residues. Germline-derived CDR1 and CDR2 are SGHAT and FQDESV (reference sequence). The CDR3 sequence is CASSRGQGRTQYF. The CDR3 DNA reads as TGTGCCAGCAGCCGGGGACAGGGAAGGACCCAGTACTTC.

The table lists this clonotype with many counts. The chain couples TRBV19 to TRBJ1-1; no firm D call. Germline assignment: CDR1 LNHDA and CDR2 SQIVND (reference sequence). CDR3 length: 15 amino acids. Trimming left V 1 base short and J 0 bases short, with 9 bases between. The CDR3: CASSIVSGVNTEAFF. The DNA of the CDR3 is TGTGCCAGTAGTATAGTATCTGGAGTGAACACTGAAGCTTTCTTT.

The sample holds many counts of this clonotype. The rearrangement links TRBV25-1 to TRBJ2-7; D may be TRBD2 (5 bases). Germline CDR1 is MGHDK and CDR2 is SYGVNS. V gave up 1 base and J gave up 7 bases, with 14 bases separating them. This CDR3 has 14 residues. The CDR3 region is CASSEFGKSGEQYF. The CDR3, as DNA: TGTGCCAGCAGTGAATTCGGGAAATCGGGAGAGCAGTACTTC.

Turning to this clonotype: One junction end does not reproduce the germline sequence, and a read error may be involved. V gene TRBV25-1 combines with J gene TRBJ2-7; a weak D match, TRBD2 (6 bases). The CDR3 is 15 amino acids. Germline V gene lookup returns CDR1 MGHDK and CDR2 SYGVNS. The CDR3 region is CASSEWGGGYYEQDF. The CDR3 DNA follows: TGTGCCAGCAGTGAATGGGGAGGAGGGTACTACGAGCAGGACTTC.

This chain links TRBV6-5 with TRBJ2-7; no firm D call. V was shortened by 2 bases and J by 2 bases, with 13 bases between the two germline ends. The CDR3 is 15 residues long. The germline V gene has CDR1 MNHEY and CDR2 SVGAGI. CDR3 sequence reads: CASSYRDGPTYEQYF. CDR3 in DNA: TGTGCCAGCAGTTACCGAGACGGACCCACCTACGAGCAGTACTTC.

This clonotype has at least ten counts. The chain carries TRBV27 and TRBJ2-6; D gene unclear. The CDR3 sequence is 18 residues long. V shed 0 bases and J shed 0 bases, with 12 bases lying between them. CDR1 is MNHEY and CDR2 is SMNVEV in the germline V gene (reference sequence). The CDR3, as DNA: TGTGCCAGCAGTTTATCGGGCAGTCCGTCCTCTGGGGCCAACGTCCTGACTTTC. Translated: CASSLSGSPSSGANVLTF.

This clonotype came up many times. This chain joins TRBV5-1 and TRBJ2-5; TRBD2 matches 11 bases. The CDR3 spans 16 residues. V was clipped by 1 base and J by 2 bases; unmatched bases: 4. Germline V gene lookup returns CDR1 SGHRS and CDR2 YFSETQ. For the CDR3, the DNA is TGCGCCAGCAGCTTGTTGGGACTAGCGGAACAAGAGACCCAGTACTTC. It translates to CASSLLGLAEQETQYF.